This record looks at one TCR beta chain sequence and its context. This clone's antigen is unknown. Base qualities are missing; no much larger clone stands one base away. This sample is drawn from a study of T cells in tuberculosis (dated by TCRdb to 2017 to 2018). Context from the whole study: In the study, CD1B tetramers and high-throughput TCR immunosequencing were combined to characterize T cells specific for the mycobacterial lipid antigen glucose monomycolate (GMM). With over 8 people per group, a South African clinical cohort compared IGRA-negative adolescents, IGRA-positive adolescents with latent tuberculosis, and adults with active tuberculosis. What the research found in general, with its limitations: Clinical samples were chosen by availability of cryopreserved specimens, and active tuberculosis cases were adults while controls were adolescents. Using GEM motif frequencies, a classifier achieved 65% to 75% accuracy, whereas a classifier built on the diverse GMM-specific repertoire got to 87% accuracy (AUROC around 0.89). Shorter CDR3-alpha lengths in active tuberculosis patients partly drove the smaller NN-distances, and the TCR-beta difference was not statistically significant. Compared with IGRA-negative controls, TCR-alpha repertoires from active tuberculosis had smaller mean NN-distances to GMM-specific TCRs, which suggests clonal expansion of these TCRs.

The V end loses 5 bases and the J end loses 6 bases, and a stretch of 16 bases separates them. The CDR3 sequence holds 14 residues, the cysteine and phenylalanine included. Kept here is only the CDR3 DNA, which spans 42 bases and is read in frame from base 1. For CDR1 and CDR2, the germline V gene (reference sequence) lists MNHEY and SMNVEV. TCR libraries were generated with the immunoSEQ multiplex PCR assay, using TCR-beta and/or TCR-alpha/delta assays for each sample. The amplified TCR libraries were sequenced on the Illumina high-throughput platform. Turning to the authors' computational methods: Clustering and dimensionality reduction relied on pairwise TCRdist distances among GMM-specific receptors from T cells that were either sorted ex vivo or expanded in vitro. Each clinical repertoire was assigned a mean NN-distance score, defined as the average TCRdist to the nearest 10% of tetramer-positive reference sequences. To compute GEM TCR motif frequency, the fraction of unique TCRs matching known GEM sequences by V/J usage and CDR3 length was calculated. Linear discriminant analysis with leave-one-out cross-validation, implemented in scikit-learn, was used to classify active tuberculosis. The table comes from immuneACCESS by way of TCRdb, which keeps in-frame sequences with V and J called. Part of the clones is missing from these tables; in studies checked, under half for an unresolved V gene and the rest for unknown reasons. V and J calls plus clone size are reproduced from that table; the DNA served to infer D and trimming. Present in this sample are under 40,000 clones, approximately 94% of which were seen just once. Over 6.5% of the sample rests with the top ten.

At study entry, adolescents were screened for latent tuberculosis infection using a tuberculin skin test and the QuantiFERON-TB GOLD In-Tube IGRA. Immunosequencing of unsorted cryopreserved PBMC covered, on average, around 99,000 T cells per clinical donor. Eleven high schools in the Worcester region of the Western Cape, South Africa, served as enrollment sites for adolescents aged 12 to 18 years. Some 10 M. tuberculosis-infected and some 10 uninfected adolescents were selected with matching for age and sex. For the adolescents, PBMC were isolated by density centrifugation from freshly drawn heparinized blood and then cryopreserved.

This receptor was obtained from a donor aged 10-30 years with latent tuberculosis or without tuberculosis infection. Sequenced: PBMCs. In this chain, TRBV27 is recombined with TRBJ1-2, and the D gene may be TRBD1, 5 bases matching. The CDR3 protein is CASSTTGGGNGYTF. The DNA reads TGTGCCAGCAGTACTACCGGGGGGGGGAATGGCTACACCTTC.